Reported below is one T cell receptor (beta chain). This specimen comes from a study of blood T cell repertoires in COVID-19. Original analysis: Quantification of nucleated cells was approximated via reference gene primer amplification. The method was immunoSEQ multiplex PCR; TCRdb's version includes in-frame clones alone and lacks a portion of them. The V and J calls and the clone size are those of that table, but D and trimming were determined from the DNA. The sample lists approximately 130,000 clones, approximately 87% seen once, with 2% to 3% in the top ten. The sequence derives from a man over 45 with active COVID-19. The material sequenced was peripheral blood.

The CDR3 sequence is CASSPSGGAMLRVTQYF. The CDR3 region has the DNA TGTGCCAGCAGCCCATCAGGGGGCGCGATGCTGAGGGTGACCCAGTACTTC. The genes are TRBV5-5 and TRBJ2-5, with TRBD1 matching over 8 bases. Losses at the gene ends were 4 bases for V and 7 bases for J; bases not matched to a gene: 18. The CDR3 is made up of 17 amino acids. Germline V gene sequence: CDR1 SGHKS, CDR2 YYEKEE (reference sequence).